This T cell receptor beta chain was documented in a study of T cell changes during pregnancy in multiple sclerosis. V gave up 4 bases and J gave up 0 bases; unmatched junction bases: 5. The length of the CDR3 is 15 residues. In germline, CDR1 is SGHNT, CDR2 YYREEE (reference sequence). Clones were sequenced by immunoSEQ multiplex PCR, and TCRdb holds only the in-frame ones, with some missing. The table shows tens of thousands of clones, with 90% to 95% occurring only once. This chain connects TRBV5-4 to TRBJ2-7; TRBD1 matches 9 bases. The sequencing used peripheral blood, collected in the first trimester of pregnancy. This receptor was identified in a female donor in good health, enrolled as a control in a pregnancy study. CDR3 DNA: TGTGCCAGCAGCACCGGGACAGGGAGCTCCTACGAGCAGTACTTC. This encodes CASSTGTGSSYEQYF.